This T cell receptor beta chain comes out of a study of cytomegalovirus exposure and HLA in healthy donors. PCR employed 60 Vbeta and 13 Jbeta primers. Assay used: immunoSEQ multiplex PCR; TCRdb lists only in-frame clones, some missing. The data show around 150,000 clones, more than 60% seen once. This CDR3 has 15 amino acids. Trimming removed 3 bases from V and 3 bases from J; junction bases left unmatched: 4. The V gene's germline CDR1 is SGHTA and CDR2 FQGNSA. The TCR originated in a male donor in good health and CMV-seronegative. The sequenced sample was PBMCs. The chain recombines TRBV7-2 with TRBJ1-4; 7 positions agree with TRBD1. CDR3 residues: CASSFAGTANEKLFF. CDR3 nucleotide sequence: TGTGCCAGCAGCTTCGCCGGGACAGCTAATGAAAAACTGTTTTTT.